The T cell receptor (beta chain) under discussion was sequenced for a study of blood T cell repertoires in COVID-19. Study summary: The United States, Italy and Spain supplied acute and convalescent COVID-19 samples. PBMCs, B-cell-depleted T cells, or T cells were the source of the cDNA or gDNA that made up the material.

Authors' analysis steps: Reference gene primer amplification gave nucleated cell count estimates. The protocol was immunoSEQ multiplex PCR, while the TCRdb copy is restricted to in-frame clones and leaves out a portion. V, J and clone size derive from that table, while D and trimming were established from the DNA sequence. The table has a few hundred thousand clones, around 87% seen once. The V end lost 1 base, the J end lost 0 bases, and 7 bases lay between the germline ends. Germline values: CDR1 LGHDT, CDR2 YNNKEL (reference sequence). The CDR3 is 16 amino acids. Cohorts were based on clinical histories the participants reported.

The sequence derives from a man between 35 and 55 years old in a cohort exposed to, infected with or recovered from COVID-19 (not recorded which). This chain uses TRBV3-1 (or the pseudogene TRBV3-2) with TRBJ2-6; the D is unclear. What was sequenced was PBMCs or T cells enriched from blood (not recorded which). As DNA, the CDR3 is TGTGCCAGCAGCCAAGCGTGGAGCTCTGGGGCCAACGTCCTGACTTTC. This gives the protein CASSQAWSSGANVLTF.